This T cell receptor beta chain was captured by sequencing in a study of shared clonotypes between healthy human individuals. V lost 8 bases and J 7 bases, leaving 15 bases between the germline ends. The length of the CDR3 is 14 residues. From germline, CDR1 is KGHSH and CDR2 LQKENI. Only in-frame clones appear in the TCRdb table, and some are missing; sequencing was by immunoSEQ multiplex PCR. The data show more than 500,000 clones, 95% seen once. Naivety among CD8 cells was defined by CD45RO negativity and positive CCR7 selection, thereby excluding terminally differentiated effector memory CD45RA+ cells.

This TCR derives from a woman under 40 in good health. This sequence joins TRBV18 and TRBJ1-6, with unresolved D. Sequenced material: naive CD8+ T cells sorted from blood. Here the CDR3 DNA reads TGTGCCAGCCATCAACCCTTGGAAAATTCACCCCTCCACTTT. Translation gives CASHQPLENSPLHF.